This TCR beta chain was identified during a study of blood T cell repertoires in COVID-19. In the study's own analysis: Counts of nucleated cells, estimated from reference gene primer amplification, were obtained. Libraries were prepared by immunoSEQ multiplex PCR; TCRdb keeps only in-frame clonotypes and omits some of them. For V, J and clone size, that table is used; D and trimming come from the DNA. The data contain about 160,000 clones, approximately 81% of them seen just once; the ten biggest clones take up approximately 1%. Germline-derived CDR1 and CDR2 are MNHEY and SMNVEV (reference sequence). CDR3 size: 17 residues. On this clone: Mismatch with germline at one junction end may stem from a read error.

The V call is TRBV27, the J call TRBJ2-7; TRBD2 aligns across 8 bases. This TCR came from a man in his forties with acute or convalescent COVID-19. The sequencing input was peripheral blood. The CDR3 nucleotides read TGTGCCAGCAGTAGGACCCCCGGGACTAGTAACTCCCACGAGCAGTACTTC. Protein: CASSRTPGTSNSHEQYF.